Shown below are 26 T cell receptor beta chains from a single sample sequenced in a study of T cell responses to AZD1222 COVID-19 vaccine. Profiling relied on immunoSEQ multiplex PCR, and the TCRdb table lists in-frame clones only, not all of them. The table records approximately 110,000 clones, 70% to 90% of them present only once. Here the sequenced sample was peripheral blood, taken on day 0 of AZD1222 vaccination. These TCRs come from an adult in good health.

CDR3 bases: TGTGCCAGCAGCCGAGGGACCCAGTTCGATACGCAGTATTTT. Protein product: CASSRGTQFDTQYF. J is TRBJ2-3 and V is TRBV11-3; D assignment may be TRBD1 or TRBD2 (5 bases each). Germline V gene lookup returns CDR1 SGHNT and CDR2 YENEEA. The CDR3 length is 14 residues. The V end lost 5 bases, the J end lost 6 bases, and 15 bases lay between the germline ends.

The chain is built from TRBV30 and TRBJ1-5; the D gene is possibly TRBD1 (5 bases). V lost 5 bases and J 5 bases, leaving 7 bases between the germline ends. There are 11 residues in the CDR3. Germline V gene lookup returns CDR1 GTSNPN and CDR2 SVGIG (reference sequence). The CDR3 here is CAWGGDQPQHF. The DNA of the CDR3 is TGTGCCTGGGGGGGGGATCAGCCCCAGCATTTT.

J is TRBJ2-1 and V is TRBV7-3; no reliable D call. Trimming cost V 0 bases and J 7 bases, with 16 bases left between them. The CDR3 consists of 16 residues. Germline V CDR1 and CDR2: SGHTA, FQGTGA. DNA for the CDR3: TGTGCCAGCAGCTTAACGCTCGCGTTAGGCTTTAATGAGCAGTTCTTC. It translates to CASSLTLALGFNEQFF.

J is TRBJ2-3 and V is TRBV20-1; 7 bases agree with TRBD2. V shed 3 bases and J 4 bases; nucleotides not matched to a gene: 4. The CDR3 is 13 amino acids. Germline CDR1 DFQATT, CDR2 SNEGSKA (reference sequence). CDR3 DNA: TGCAGTGCTAGTGCGGGAGCGTCAGATACGCAGTATTTT. This encodes CSASAGASDTQYF.

Written as DNA, the CDR3 is TGTGCCAGCAGTTTTGTCGGCTATGGCTACACCTTC. It yields the protein CASSFVGYGYTF. J is TRBJ1-2 and V is TRBV12-3 or TRBV12-4, with D unclear. The germline V and J ends were trimmed by 3 bases and 4 bases, with 6 bases remaining between them. The CDR3 has 12 amino acids.

The chain is built from TRBV5-1 and TRBJ1-3, with D tentatively TRBD1 (5 bases). Germline CDR1 is SGHRS and CDR2 is YFSETQ. This CDR3 is built from 14 residues. The V end was cut by 5 bases, the J end by 0 bases, with 9 bases between. CDR3 nucleotides: TGCGCCAGCAGTATAGGGGTCTCTGGAAACACCATATATTTT. Translated, it gives CASSIGVSGNTIYF.

Regarding this clone: An end of the junction does not agree with germline; a read error may underlie this. The chain combines TRBV10-1 with TRBJ2-1, with 12 bases fitting TRBD2. The CDR3 runs 12 residues. Germline V gene sequence: CDR1 WNHNN, CDR2 SYGVQD (reference sequence). Here the CDR3 reads CASSGLAGERFF. The CDR3 DNA reads as TGCGCCAGCAGTGGACTAGCGGGAGAGCGGTTCTTC.

This clone was picked up one time. The CDR3 nucleotides read TGCGCCAGCAGTGACCCGACGACAGGGAACACTGAAGCTTTCTTT. Amino acid sequence: CASSDPTTGNTEAFF. V is TRBV10-2 and J is TRBJ1-1; D might be TRBD1 (6 bases). The germline V and J ends were trimmed by 3 bases and 1 base, with 12 bases remaining between them. The germline V gene has CDR1 WSHSY and CDR2 SAAADI. The CDR3 is 15 residues long.

V is TRBV11-2 and J is TRBJ2-1, with a weak D call TRBD2 (6 bases). The V and J ends lost 8 bases and 1 base respectively, with 12 bases between them. This CDR3 has 14 residues. The germline V gene encodes CDR1 SGHAT and CDR2 FQNNGV. The CDR3 here is CASGLAISYNEQFF. The CDR3, as DNA: TGTGCCAGCGGGCTAGCGATTTCCTACAATGAGCAGTTCTTC. Filled out from reference TRBV11-2 and TRBJ2-1, the complete variable domain reads EAGVAQSPRYKIIEKRQSVAFWCNPISGHATLYWYQQILGQGPKLLIQFQNNGVVDDSQLPKDRFSAERLKGVDSTLKIQPAKLEDSAVYLCASGLAISYNEQFFGPGTRLTVL.

A single count supports this clone. This chain links TRBV9 with TRBJ2-3; 8 positions match TRBD2. The CDR3 has 15 amino acids. The ends lost 4 bases at V and 0 bases at J; junction bases unmatched: 4. The V gene's germline CDR1 is SGDLS and CDR2 YYNGEE. The CDR3 region is CASSNGGASTDTQYF. The CDR3 coding sequence is TGTGCCAGCAGCAACGGGGGGGCTAGCACAGATACGCAGTATTTT.

This clone appeared once. The chain carries TRBV9 and TRBJ2-3; D could derive from TRBD1 or TRBD2 (5 bases each). V lost 0 bases and J lost 4, with 18 bases in between. Germline CDR1 is SGDLS and CDR2 is YYNGEE. The CDR3 is 17 residues long. DNA for the CDR3: TGTGCCAGCAGCGTAGAAGATATTTGGGGGTCGTCAGATACGCAGTATTTT. Translation: CASSVEDIWGSSDTQYF.

The sample holds a few counts of this clone. The CDR3 nucleotides read TGTGCCAGCAGTTACTCGAGGGCAGTAGGAAACACCATATATTTT. Its translation is CASSYSRAVGNTIYF. The gene calls are TRBV6-5 and TRBJ1-3; D unresolved. Trimming shortened V by 0 bases and J by 4 bases, and 10 bases separated the two germline ends. Looked up from germline, CDR1 is MNHEY and CDR2 is SVGAGI. The CDR3 contains 15 residues.

V usage is TRBV7-6 and J usage is TRBJ2-2; TRBD1 agrees at 12 bases. V was clipped by 5 bases and J by 9 bases; unmatched bases: 4. The germline CDR1 and CDR2 sequences are SGHVS and FNYEAQ. The CDR3 covers 14 residues. In DNA form, the CDR3 reads TGTGCCAGCAGCGCCGGGACAGGGGGCTGGGAGCTGTTTTTT. Residues: CASSAGTGGWELFF.

The genes are TRBV30 and TRBJ1-2; 9 bases fit TRBD1. The germline CDR1 and CDR2 sequences are GTSNPN and SVGIG (reference sequence). Trimming took 7 bases from V and 6 from J; bases not matched to a gene: 6. The CDR3 is 12 residues long. The CDR3 region has the DNA TGTGCCTTGTACCGGACAGGGGATGGCTACACCTTC. Its protein product is CALYRTGDGYTF.

This clone was seen a few times. The J gene is TRBJ1-5, the V gene TRBV3-1 (or the pseudogene TRBV3-2); D is unclear. Germline CDR1 is LGHDT and CDR2 is YNNKEL (reference sequence). V was cut by 2 bases and J by 4 bases, with 3 bases left in between. The CDR3 consists of 12 residues. Written as DNA, the CDR3 is TGTGCCAGCAGCCAACTGAATCAGCCCCAGCATTTT. This encodes CASSQLNQPQHF.

The chain employs TRBV18 and TRBJ1-1, with D maybe TRBD1 (5 bases). From germline, CDR1 is KGHSH and CDR2 LQKENI. This CDR3 spans 13 amino acids. Trimming shortened V by 4 bases and J by 4 bases, and 10 bases separated the two germline ends. CDR3 sequence reads: CASSRRAPTEAFF. DNA of the CDR3: TGTGCCAGCTCACGCAGGGCACCCACTGAAGCTTTCTTT.

The genes are TRBV7-9 and TRBJ2-1; TRBD2 matches 11 bases. CDR1 and CDR2 from the germline V gene are SEHNR and FQNEAQ (reference sequence). V lost 3 bases to trimming and J lost 13 bases; unmatched junction nucleotides: 5. This CDR3 is 13 amino acids long. In DNA form, the CDR3 reads TGTGCCAGCAGCTTCACTAGCGGGGGAAGTCAGTTCTTC. This codes for CASSFTSGGSQFF.

This clone is a singleton in its sample. The chain employs TRBV19 and TRBJ2-7; 8 bases fit TRBD1. J gave up 0 bases and V 7 bases, and 8 bases lay outside the gene matches. CDR3 length: 15 amino acids. CDR1 is LNHDA, CDR2 SQIVND, per germline (reference sequence). The CDR3 coding sequence is TGTGCCAGTAAGCAGGGACAGGACCTCTCCTACGAGCAGTACTTC. Translated: CASKQGQDLSYEQYF.

The sample holds a few counts of this clone. The V and J genes are TRBV10-1 and TRBJ2-7; 12 bases align to TRBD2. Trimming took 4 bases from V and 3 from J; bases not matched to a gene: 7. The length of the CDR3 is 16 residues. Germline CDR1 is WNHNN and CDR2 is SYGVQD (reference sequence). In nucleotides, the CDR3 is TGCGCCAGCAGTGGACTAGCGGGAGCATCGCGCTACGAGCAGTACTTC. Residues: CASSGLAGASRYEQYF.

The gene calls are TRBV3-1 (or the pseudogene TRBV3-2) and TRBJ1-4; D unclear. The CDR3 length is 13 residues. With 2 bases removed from V and 7 bases from J, the gap between germline ends came to 8 bases. Germline lookup yields CDR1 LGHDT and CDR2 YNNKEL (reference sequence). For the CDR3, the DNA is TGTGCCAGCAGCCAACCATGGGGTGAAAAACTGTTTTTT. Amino acid sequence: CASSQPWGEKLFF.

This clone showed up just once. This chain uses TRBV28 with TRBJ1-2; 7 bases map to TRBD1. CDR3 size: 14 residues. CDR1 MDHEN and CDR2 SYDVKM come from the germline V gene. The V segment lost 6 bases and the J segment 2 bases; nucleotides outside the gene matches: 6. The CDR3 sequence is CASSPGTANYGYTF. CDR3 bases: TGTGCCAGCAGCCCCGGGACAGCCAACTATGGCTACACCTTC.

On this clone: It is unclear where the CDR3 begins or ends on the DNA, so no DNA is shown, and the CDR3 is as TCRdb lists it. This chain links TRBV7-7 with TRBJ1-6; the D call TRBD1 from the table was never checked on the DNA. The CDR3 has 17 residues if both end residues are counted. CDR1 is SSHAT and CDR2 is FNYEAQ in the germline V gene (reference sequence). The CDR3 sequence: CASSPGIWLYVCSPLHF.

The chain uses TRBV4-2 and TRBJ2-4; 12 bases match TRBD2. The J segment lost 5 bases and the V segment lost 5 bases, leaving 10 bases of the junction unmatched. Germline V gene sequence: CDR1 LGHNA, CDR2 YNFKEQ. This CDR3 is 17 amino acids long. Here the CDR3 DNA reads TGTGCCAGCAGCTCCTTAGGGACTAGCGGGCGCCAAAACATTCAGTACTTC. Its protein is CASSSLGTSGRQNIQYF.

The chain employs TRBV11-2 and TRBJ1-1; D is unresolved. Trimming took off 7 bases at V and 0 bases at J, with 9 bases between the two ends. CDR1 SGHAT and CDR2 FQNNGV come from the germline V gene. CDR3 length: 13 amino acids. The CDR3 spells CASNQIMNTEAFF. The CDR3 nucleotides are TGTGCCAGCAACCAAATTATGAACACTGAAGCTTTCTTT.

The rearrangement uses TRBV28 and TRBJ2-1, with D possibly matching TRBD1 (6 bases). The germline V and J ends were trimmed by 2 bases and 3 bases, with 17 bases remaining between them. The CDR3 has 17 amino acids. In germline, CDR1 is MDHEN, CDR2 SYDVKM. The CDR3 DNA follows: TGTGCCAGCAGTTTAACTCCCGGCAGGGGTGGCTACAATGAGCAGTTCTTC. Protein product: CASSLTPGRGGYNEQFF.

The chain combines TRBV30 with TRBJ2-2; D remains ambiguous. The CDR3 is made up of 13 amino acids. V lost 6 bases and J 5 bases, leaving 13 bases between the germline ends. Germline V CDR1 and CDR2: GTSNPN, SVGIG (reference sequence). The CDR3 loop reads CACGRLKTGELFF. CDR3 DNA: TGTGCCTGTGGACGTCTGAAGACCGGGGAGCTGTTTTTT.